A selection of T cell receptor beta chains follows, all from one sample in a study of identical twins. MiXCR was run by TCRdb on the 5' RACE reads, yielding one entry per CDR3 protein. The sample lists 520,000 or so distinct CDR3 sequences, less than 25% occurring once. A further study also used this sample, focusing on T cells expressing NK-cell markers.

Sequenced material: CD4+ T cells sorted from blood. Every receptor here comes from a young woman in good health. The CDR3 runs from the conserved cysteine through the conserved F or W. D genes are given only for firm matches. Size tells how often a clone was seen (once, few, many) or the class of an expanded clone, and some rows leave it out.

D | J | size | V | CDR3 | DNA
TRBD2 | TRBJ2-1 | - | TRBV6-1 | CASSLAGLAGYNEQFF | TGTGCCAGCAGCCTAGCCGGACTAGCGGGGTACAATGAGCAGTTCTTC
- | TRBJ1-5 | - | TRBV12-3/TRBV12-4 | CASSLGGRESNQPQHF | TGTGCCAGCAGTTTAGGAGGCAGGGAGTCCAATCAGCCCCAGCATTTT
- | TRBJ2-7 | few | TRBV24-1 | CATAVVGETYEQYF | TGTGCCACCGCCGTTGTTGGTGAAACCTACGAGCAGTACTTC
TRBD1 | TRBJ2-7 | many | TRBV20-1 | CSAVGQGGDPSYEQYF | TGCAGTGCTGTTGGACAGGGTGGCGATCCTAGCTACGAGCAGTACTTC
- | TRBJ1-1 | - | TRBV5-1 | CASSLVGDSTEAFF | TGCGCCAGCAGCTTGGTTGGGGATAGCACTGAAGCTTTCTTT
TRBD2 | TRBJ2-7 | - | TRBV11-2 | CASRGGPFEQYF | TGTGCCTCCCGGGGAGGGCCATTCGAGCAGTACTTC
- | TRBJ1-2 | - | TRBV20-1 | CSTHLPSYGYTF | TGCAGTACGCACCTACCGAGCTATGGCTACACCTTC
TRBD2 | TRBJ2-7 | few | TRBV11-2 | CASSLLGSRTSGAYEQYF | TGTGCCAGCAGCTTACTAGGGTCAAGGACTAGCGGAGCCTACGAGCAGTACTTC
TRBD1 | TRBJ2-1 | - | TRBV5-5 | CASSFPGQGYNEQFF | TGTGCCAGCAGCTTCCCGGGACAGGGGTACAATGAGCAGTTCTTC
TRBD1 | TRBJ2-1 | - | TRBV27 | CASTPLGTGVIEQFF | TGTGCCAGCACTCCCCTAGGGACAGGGGTCATTGAGCAGTTCTTC
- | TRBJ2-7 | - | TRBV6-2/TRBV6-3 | CASSYSINYEQYF | TGTGCCAGCAGTTACTCGATCAACTACGAGCAGTACTTC
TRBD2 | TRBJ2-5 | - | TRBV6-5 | CASSWGLAGGRPQETQYF | TGTGCCAGCAGTTGGGGACTAGCGGGGGGGAGACCCCAAGAGACCCAGTACTTC
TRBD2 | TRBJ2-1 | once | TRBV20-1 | CSARHGTSGPSYNEQFF | TGCAGTGCTAGACACGGGACTAGCGGGCCCTCCTACAATGAGCAGTTCTTC
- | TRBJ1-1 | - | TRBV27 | CASSLLPGANTEAFF | TGTGCCAGCAGTTTATTACCAGGGGCGAACACTGAAGCTTTCTTT
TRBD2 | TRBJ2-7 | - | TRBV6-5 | CASSSLRESGEQYF | TGTGCCAGCAGTTCCTTGCGGGAGTCGGGGGAGCAGTACTTC
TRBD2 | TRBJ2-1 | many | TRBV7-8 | CASSTGTSGYNEQFF | TGTGCCAGCAGCACAGGGACTAGCGGCTACAATGAGCAGTTCTTC
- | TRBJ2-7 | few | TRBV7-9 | CASSLRGVGEQYF | TGTGCCAGCAGCTTACGGGGAGTGGGAGAGCAGTACTTC
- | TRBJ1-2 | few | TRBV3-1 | CASSQVPNSYGYTF | TGTGCCAGCAGCCAAGTGCCTAACAGCTATGGCTACACCTTC
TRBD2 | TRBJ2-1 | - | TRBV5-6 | CASSFLAGGLYNEQFF | TGTGCCAGCAGCTTCCTAGCGGGGGGGTTATACAATGAGCAGTTCTTC
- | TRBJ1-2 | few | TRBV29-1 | CSVVEGGRSYGYTF | TGCAGCGTTGTTGAGGGAGGAAGAAGCTATGGCTACACCTTC
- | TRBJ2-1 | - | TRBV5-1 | CASSLQTTDEQFF | TGCGCCAGCAGCTTGCAGACAACCGATGAGCAGTTCTTC
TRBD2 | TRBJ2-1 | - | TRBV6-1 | CASAGGIKNEQFF | TGTGCCAGCGCGGGGGGCATAAAAAATGAGCAGTTCTTC
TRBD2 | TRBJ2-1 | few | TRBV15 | CATSTPRLANNEQFF | TGTGCCACCAGCACGCCGAGACTAGCGAACAATGAGCAGTTCTTC
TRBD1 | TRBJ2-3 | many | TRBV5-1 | CASSLGGTGGTDTQYF | TGCGCCAGCAGCTTGGGCGGGACAGGGGGTACAGATACGCAGTATTTT
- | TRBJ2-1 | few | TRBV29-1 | CSVEVQTYNEQFF | TGCAGCGTTGAAGTCCAGACCTACAATGAGCAGTTCTTC
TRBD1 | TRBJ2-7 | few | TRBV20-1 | CSATTGGSYEQYF | TGCAGTGCTACGACAGGGGGCTCCTACGAGCAGTACTTC
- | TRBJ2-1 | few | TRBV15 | CATSRQGVLVGRDEQFF | TGTGCCACCAGCCGACAGGGAGTGCTAGTGGGGAGGGATGAGCAGTTCTTC
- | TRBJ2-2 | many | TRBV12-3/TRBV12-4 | CASSLIQGTGELFF | TGTGCCAGCAGTTTAATACAGGGAACCGGGGAGCTGTTTTTT
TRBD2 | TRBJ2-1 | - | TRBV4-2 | CASSQVAGGNNEQFF | TGTGCCAGCAGCCAAGTTGCGGGGGGGAACAATGAGCAGTTCTTC
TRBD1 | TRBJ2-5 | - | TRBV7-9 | CASTRQGETQYF | TGTGCCAGCACCAGACAGGGGGAGACCCAGTACTTC
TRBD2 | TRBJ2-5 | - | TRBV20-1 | CSADRGLDETRYF | TGCAGTGCCGACAGAGGACTAGACGAGACCCGGTACTTC
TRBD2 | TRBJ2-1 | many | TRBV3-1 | CASSQGLAGYNEQFF | TGTGCCAGCAGCCAAGGGTTAGCGGGGTACAATGAGCAGTTCTTC
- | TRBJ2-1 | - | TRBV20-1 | CSAGGGQADPYNEQFF | TGCAGTGCCGGGGGTGGCCAAGCGGACCCCTACAATGAGCAGTTCTTC
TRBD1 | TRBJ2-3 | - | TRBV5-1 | CASSGPGQGADTQYF | TGCGCCAGCAGCGGACCGGGACAGGGGGCGGATACGCAGTATTTT
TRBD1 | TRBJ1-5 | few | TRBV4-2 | CASSKDRGGHQPQHF | TGTGCCAGCAGCAAAGACAGGGGAGGGCATCAGCCCCAGCATTTT
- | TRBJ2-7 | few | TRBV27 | CASSSLGGSFGEQYF | TGTGCCAGCAGTTCCCTTGGGGGCTCCTTCGGCGAGCAGTACTTC
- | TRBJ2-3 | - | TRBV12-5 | CASGEAFTQYF | TGTGCTAGTGGGGAGGCCTTTACGCAGTATTTT
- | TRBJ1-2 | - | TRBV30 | CAWSVLSRGWDTF | TGTGCCTGGAGTGTACTATCAAGGGGTTGGGACACCTTC
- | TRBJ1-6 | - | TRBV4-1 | CASSPREGDALHF | TGCGCCAGCAGCCCAAGGGAGGGTGACGCCCTCCACTTT
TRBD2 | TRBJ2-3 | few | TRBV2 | CASPTSGGRADTQYF | TGTGCCAGCCCAACTAGCGGGGGGCGGGCAGATACGCAGTATTTT
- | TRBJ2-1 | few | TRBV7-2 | CASIEASASYNEQFF | TGTGCCAGCATCGAAGCTAGCGCGTCCTACAATGAGCAGTTCTTC
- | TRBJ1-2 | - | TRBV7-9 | CASSLAGGTNDYGYTF | TGTGCCAGCAGCTTAGCGGGCGGGACGAATGACTATGGCTACACCTTC
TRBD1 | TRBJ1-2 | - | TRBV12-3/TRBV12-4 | CASSPTRGDFYGYTF | TGTGCCAGCAGTCCAACCAGGGGGGACTTTTATGGCTACACCTTC
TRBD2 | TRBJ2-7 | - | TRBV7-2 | CASSSSGAGFDF | TGTGCCAGCAGCTCTAGCGGGGCTGGGTTTGACTTC
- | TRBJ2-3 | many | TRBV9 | CASDRSFRTDTQYF | TGTGCCAGTGATCGGAGTTTCCGCACAGATACGCAGTATTTT